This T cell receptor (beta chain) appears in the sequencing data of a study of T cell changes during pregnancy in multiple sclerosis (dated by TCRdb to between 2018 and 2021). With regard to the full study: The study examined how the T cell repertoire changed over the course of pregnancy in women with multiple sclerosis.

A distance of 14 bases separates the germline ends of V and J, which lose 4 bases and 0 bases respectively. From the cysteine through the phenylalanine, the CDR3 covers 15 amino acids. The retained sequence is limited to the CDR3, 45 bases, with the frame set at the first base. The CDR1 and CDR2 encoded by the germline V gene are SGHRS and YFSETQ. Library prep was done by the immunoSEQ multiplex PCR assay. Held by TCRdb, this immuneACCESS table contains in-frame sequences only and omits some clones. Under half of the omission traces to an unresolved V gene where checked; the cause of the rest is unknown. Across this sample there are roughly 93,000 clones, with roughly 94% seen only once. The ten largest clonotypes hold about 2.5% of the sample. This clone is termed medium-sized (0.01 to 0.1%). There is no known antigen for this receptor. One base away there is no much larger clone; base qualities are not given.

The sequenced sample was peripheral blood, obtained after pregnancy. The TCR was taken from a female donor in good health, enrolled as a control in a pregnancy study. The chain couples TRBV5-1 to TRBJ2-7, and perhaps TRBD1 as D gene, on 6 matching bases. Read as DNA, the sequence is TGCGCCAGCAGCAGCCAGGAACAGGGCTCCTACGAGCAGTACTTC. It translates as CASSSQEQGSYEQYF.